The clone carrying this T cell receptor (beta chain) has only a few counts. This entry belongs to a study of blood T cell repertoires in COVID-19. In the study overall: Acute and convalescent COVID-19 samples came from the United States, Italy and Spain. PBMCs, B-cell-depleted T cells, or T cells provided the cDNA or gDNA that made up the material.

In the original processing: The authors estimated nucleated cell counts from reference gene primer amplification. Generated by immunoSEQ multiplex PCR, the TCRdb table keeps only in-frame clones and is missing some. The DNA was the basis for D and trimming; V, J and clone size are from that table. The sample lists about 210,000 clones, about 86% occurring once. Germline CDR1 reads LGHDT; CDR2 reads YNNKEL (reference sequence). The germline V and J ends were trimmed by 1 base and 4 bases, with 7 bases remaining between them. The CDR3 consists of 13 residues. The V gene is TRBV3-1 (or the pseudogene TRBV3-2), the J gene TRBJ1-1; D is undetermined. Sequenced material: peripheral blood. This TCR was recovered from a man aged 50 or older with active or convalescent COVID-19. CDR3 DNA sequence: TGTGCCAGCAGCCAAGCAGGCAGCACTGAAGCTTTCTTT. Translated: CASSQAGSTEAFF.